These 6 T cell receptor beta chains originate from one sample sequenced in a study of blood T cell repertoires in COVID-19. The protocol was immunoSEQ multiplex PCR, while the TCRdb copy is restricted to in-frame clones and leaves out a portion. The table records around 76,000 clones, approximately 85% of them present only once. The material sequenced was peripheral blood. These receptors were taken from an elderly man with acute or convalescent COVID-19.

This clone was detected only a few times. This chain uses TRBV9 with TRBJ1-1; D is ambiguous. Trimming took 0 bases from V and 3 from J, leaving 6 bases between them. The CDR3 is made up of 13 amino acids. CDR1 SGDLS and CDR2 YYNGEE come from the germline V gene. The CDR3 region has the DNA TGTGCCAGCAGCGTAGGAGGCTACACTGAAGCTTTCTTT. It codes for CASSVGGYTEAFF.

For the CDR3, the DNA is TGTGCCAGCACCACTGGGGGGGAAAAACTGTTTTTT. Amino acids: CASTTGGEKLFF. The chain uses TRBV27 and TRBJ1-4, with D perhaps matching TRBD1 (5 bases). CDR1 is MNHEY, CDR2 SMNVEV, per germline (reference sequence). V lost 7 bases and J lost 8, with 11 bases in between. The CDR3 is 12 residues long.

This clone appeared a few times. The chain couples TRBV29-1 to TRBJ1-2, with 7 bases fitting TRBD1. Per the germline V gene, CDR1 is SQVTM and CDR2 is ANQGSEA. V lost 4 bases, J lost 4 bases, and 9 bases stayed unmatched. This CDR3 comprises 14 residues. CDR3 amino acids: CSVAEGALGYGYTF. DNA of the CDR3: TGCAGCGTTGCGGAGGGGGCTCTAGGCTATGGCTACACCTTC.

The chain joins TRBV5-1 to TRBJ1-1, with D perhaps matching TRBD1 (5 bases). The V end lost 1 base, the J end lost 3 bases, and 7 bases lay between the germline ends. The CDR3 runs to 13 residues. In germline, CDR1 is SGHRS, CDR2 YFSETQ. CDR3 sequence: CASSLRGDTEAFF. The CDR3 DNA reads TGCGCCAGCAGCTTGCGGGGGGACACTGAAGCTTTCTTT.

The V call is TRBV19, the J call TRBJ2-3; 8 positions match TRBD1. V was pared by 4 bases and J by 3 bases, with 12 bases of the junction left unmatched. The length of the CDR3 is 17 residues. CDR1 LNHDA and CDR2 SQIVND come from the germline V gene (reference sequence). The CDR3 spells CASSTVRTGKKTDTQYF. The CDR3 DNA reads as TGTGCCAGTAGTACTGTCAGGACAGGGAAAAAAACAGATACGCAGTATTTT.

This sequence joins TRBV6-2 or TRBV6-3 and TRBJ2-7; D is possibly TRBD2 (5 bases). In germline, CDR1 is MNHEY, CDR2 SVGEGT. Trimming pared 0 bases from V and 6 bases from J, leaving 21 bases between. This CDR3 is built from 17 residues. The CDR3 DNA reads as TGTGCCAGCAGTTACTCTACCGGGGTTTGGGTTAAAATCGAGCAGTACTTC. Its translation: CASSYSTGVWVKIEQYF.